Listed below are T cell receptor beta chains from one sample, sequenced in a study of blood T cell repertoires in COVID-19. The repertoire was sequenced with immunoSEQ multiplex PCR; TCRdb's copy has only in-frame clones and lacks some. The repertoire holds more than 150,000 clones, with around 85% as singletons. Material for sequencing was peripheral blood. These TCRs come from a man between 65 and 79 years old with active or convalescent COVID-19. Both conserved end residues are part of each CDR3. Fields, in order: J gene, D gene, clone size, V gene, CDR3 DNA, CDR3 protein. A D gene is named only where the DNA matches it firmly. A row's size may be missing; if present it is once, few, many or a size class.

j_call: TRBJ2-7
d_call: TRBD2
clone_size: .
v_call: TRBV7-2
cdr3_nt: TGTGCCAGCAGCTTTCAAGCGGGAGGGTCGGTCGAGCAGTACTTC
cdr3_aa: CASSFQAGGSVEQYF

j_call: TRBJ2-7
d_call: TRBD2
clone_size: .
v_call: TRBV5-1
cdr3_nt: TGCGCCAGCAGCCAGACCCCAGGGGAAACTAGCGGGAGGGCCTCCTACGAGCAGTACTTC
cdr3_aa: CASSQTPGETSGRASYEQYF

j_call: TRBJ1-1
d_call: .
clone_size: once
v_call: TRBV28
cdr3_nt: TGTGCCAGCAGTTTCCGCCTGACAGTGGGCACTGAAGCTTTCTTT
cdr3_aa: CASSFRLTVGTEAFF

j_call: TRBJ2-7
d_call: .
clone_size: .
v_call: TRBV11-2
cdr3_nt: TGTGCCAGCAGCTCCCCCGGACAGACCAACTACGAGCAGTACTTC
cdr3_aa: CASSSPGQTNYEQYF

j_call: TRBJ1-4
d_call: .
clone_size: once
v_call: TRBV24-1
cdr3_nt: TGTGCCACCAGTGACTCCAGGACAGTTACTAATGAAAAACTGTTTTTT
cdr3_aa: CATSDSRTVTNEKLFF

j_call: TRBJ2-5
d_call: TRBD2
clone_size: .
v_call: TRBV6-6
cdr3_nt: TGTGCCAGCAGCCTATGGGGACTACCCCAAGAGACCCAGTACTTC
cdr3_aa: CASSLWGLPQETQYF

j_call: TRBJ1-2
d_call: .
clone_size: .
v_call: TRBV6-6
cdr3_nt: TGTGCCAGCAGATCAGACAGTTCCCTGGGCTACACCTTC
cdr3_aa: CASRSDSSLGYTF

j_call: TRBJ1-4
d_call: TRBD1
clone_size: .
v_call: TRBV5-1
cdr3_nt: TGCGCCAGCAGCTTGGGGGGACAGTCAACTAATGAAAAACTGTTTTTT
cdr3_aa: CASSLGGQSTNEKLFF

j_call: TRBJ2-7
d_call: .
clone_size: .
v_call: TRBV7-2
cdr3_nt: TGTGCCAGCAGCCCGCCCGACTCCGCCTACGAGCAGTACTTC
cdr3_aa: CASSPPDSAYEQYF

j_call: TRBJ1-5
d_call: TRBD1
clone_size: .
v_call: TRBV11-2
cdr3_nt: TGTGCCAGCAGCCGAGGGGGCCTCAGCAATCAGCCCCAGCATTTT
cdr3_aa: CASSRGGLSNQPQHF

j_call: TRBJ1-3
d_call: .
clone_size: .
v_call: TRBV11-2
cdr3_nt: TGTGCCAGCAGCTTAGAGCAGGGGAGATGGAACACCATATATTTT
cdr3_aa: CASSLEQGRWNTIYF

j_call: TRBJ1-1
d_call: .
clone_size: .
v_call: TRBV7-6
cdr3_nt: TGTGCCAGCAGCGCGTACACTGAAGCTTTCTTT
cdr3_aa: CASSAYTEAFF

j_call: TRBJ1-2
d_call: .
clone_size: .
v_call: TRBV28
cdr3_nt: TGTGCCAGCAGTAGCACCCCGTCAGGTTACTATGGCTACACCTTC
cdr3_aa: CASSSTPSGYYGYTF

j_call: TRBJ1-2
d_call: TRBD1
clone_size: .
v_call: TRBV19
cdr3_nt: TGTGCCAGTAGAATCGACAGGGGGCTTGGCTACACCTTC
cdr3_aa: CASRIDRGLGYTF

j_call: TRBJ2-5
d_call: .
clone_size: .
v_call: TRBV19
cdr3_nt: TGTGCCAGTAGTATTCGTGGGGCGCTGGTAGAGACCCAGTACTTC
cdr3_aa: CASSIRGALVETQYF

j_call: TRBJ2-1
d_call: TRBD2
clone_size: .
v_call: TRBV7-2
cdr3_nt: TGTGCCAGCAGCTTAGAGGTAGCGGGTTATTACAATGAGCAGTTCTTC
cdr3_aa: CASSLEVAGYYNEQFF

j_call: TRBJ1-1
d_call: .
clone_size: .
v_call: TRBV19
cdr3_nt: TGTGCCAGTAGCCCGACGGCGGGTGTGGGCACTGAAGCTTTCTTT
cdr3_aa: CASSPTAGVGTEAFF

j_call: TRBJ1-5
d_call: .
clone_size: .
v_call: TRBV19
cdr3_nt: TGTGCCAGTAGTATACCTACTAGCAATCAGCCCCAGCATTTT
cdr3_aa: CASSIPTSNQPQHF

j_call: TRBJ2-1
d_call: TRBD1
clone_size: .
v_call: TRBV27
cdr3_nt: TGTGCCAGCAGTTTATGGACAGGGTCAAATGAGCAGTTCTTC
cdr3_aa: CASSLWTGSNEQFF

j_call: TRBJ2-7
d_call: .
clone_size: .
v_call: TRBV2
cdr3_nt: TGTGCCAGCACGGGAAACGAGCAGTACTTC
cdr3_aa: CASTGNEQYF

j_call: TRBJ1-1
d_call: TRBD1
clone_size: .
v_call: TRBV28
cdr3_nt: TGTGCCAGCAGTTCCGCGGACAGGAGGATGACTGAAGCTTTCTTT
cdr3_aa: CASSSADRRMTEAFF

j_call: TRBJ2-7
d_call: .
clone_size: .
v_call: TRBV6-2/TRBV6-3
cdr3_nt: TGTGCCAGCAGTTCTTCTCGGGACTCCTACGAGCAGTACTTC
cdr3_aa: CASSSSRDSYEQYF

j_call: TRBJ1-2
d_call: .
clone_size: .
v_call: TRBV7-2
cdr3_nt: TGTGCCAGCAGCTTAACGAGAGGGCGGTATGGCTACACCTTC
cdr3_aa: CASSLTRGRYGYTF

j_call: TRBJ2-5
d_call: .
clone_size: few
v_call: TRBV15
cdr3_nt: TGTGCCACCAGCAGAGGAGCCGGGGAACAAGAGACCCAGTACTTC
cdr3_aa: CATSRGAGEQETQYF

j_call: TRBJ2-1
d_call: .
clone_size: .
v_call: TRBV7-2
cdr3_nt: TGTGCCAGCGGGGGACTCCGTCGTAATGAGCAGTTCTTC
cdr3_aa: CASGGLRRNEQFF

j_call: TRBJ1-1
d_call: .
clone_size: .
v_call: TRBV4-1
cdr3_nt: TGCGCCAGCAGCCAAGAATCGGCAGGGGTCTTCACTGAAGCTTTCTTT
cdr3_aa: CASSQESAGVFTEAFF

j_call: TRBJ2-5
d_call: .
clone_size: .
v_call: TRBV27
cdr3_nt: TGTGCCAGCAGTTTAGGAAGCGGAGGGGAAGAGACCCAGTACTTC
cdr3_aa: CASSLGSGGEETQYF

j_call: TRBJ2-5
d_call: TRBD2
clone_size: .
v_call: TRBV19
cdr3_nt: TGTGCCAGTAGTGGGACTAGCGGGACTGAGACCCAGTACTTC
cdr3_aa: CASSGTSGTETQYF

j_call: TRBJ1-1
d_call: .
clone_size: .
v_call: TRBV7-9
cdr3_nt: TGTGCCAGCAGCCCTCTACGAAACACTGAAGCTTTCTTT
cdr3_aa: CASSPLRNTEAFF

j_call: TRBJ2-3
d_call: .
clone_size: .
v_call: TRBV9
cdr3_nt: TGTGCCAGCAGCCCACGGCCCCTCGGGGCAGATACGCAGTATTTT
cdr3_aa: CASSPRPLGADTQYF

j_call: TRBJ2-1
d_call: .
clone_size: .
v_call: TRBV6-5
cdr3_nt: TGTGCCAGCAGTTACTCGGGACAAAACAATGAGCAGTTCTTC
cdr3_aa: CASSYSGQNNEQFF

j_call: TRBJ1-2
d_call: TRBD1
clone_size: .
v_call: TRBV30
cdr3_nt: TGTGCCTGGAGTGCGGGACAGTTACTCTATGGCTACACCTTC
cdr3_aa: CAWSAGQLLYGYTF

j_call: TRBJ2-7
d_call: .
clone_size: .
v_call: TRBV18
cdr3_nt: TGTGCCAGCCTACCCCGGCTAGGAGATTTCAGCGAGCAGTACTTC
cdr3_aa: CASLPRLGDFSEQYF

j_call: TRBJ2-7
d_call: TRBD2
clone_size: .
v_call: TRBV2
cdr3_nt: TGTGCCAGCACCCTACCCTCAGCGGGGAGAAACTCCTACGAGCAGTACTTC
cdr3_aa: CASTLPSAGRNSYEQYF

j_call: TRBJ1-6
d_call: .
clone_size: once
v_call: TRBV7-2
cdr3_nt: TGTGCCAGCAGCTTACCGGGACATGGGTTTTCACCCCTCCACTTT
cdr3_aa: CASSLPGHGFSPLHF

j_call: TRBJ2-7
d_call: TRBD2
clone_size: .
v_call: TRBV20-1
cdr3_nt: TGCAGTGCTAGTGGGTTCCTAGCGGGAGTGGGAGAGCAGTACTTC
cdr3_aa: CSASGFLAGVGEQYF

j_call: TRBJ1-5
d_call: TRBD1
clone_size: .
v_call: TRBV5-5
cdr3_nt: TGTGCCAGCAGCCCCGGACAGGAGAGGGGCCAGCCCCAGCATTTT
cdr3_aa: CASSPGQERGQPQHF

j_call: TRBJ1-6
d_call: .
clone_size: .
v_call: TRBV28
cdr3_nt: TGTGCCACCAACTTTGAGGCGAGCTCCTATAATTCACCCCTCCACTTT
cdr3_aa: CATNFEASSYNSPLHF

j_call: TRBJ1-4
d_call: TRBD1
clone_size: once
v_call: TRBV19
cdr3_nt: TGTGCCAGTAGGGACAGGGGCCTTACAGCTAATGAAAAACTGTTTTTT
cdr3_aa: CASRDRGLTANEKLFF

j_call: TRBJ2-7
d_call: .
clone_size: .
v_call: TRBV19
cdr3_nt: TGTGCCAGCTCCCGACAGACAGGCTACGAGCAGTACTTC
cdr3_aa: CASSRQTGYEQYF

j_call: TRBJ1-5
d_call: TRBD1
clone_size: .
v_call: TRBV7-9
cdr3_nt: TGTGCCAGCAGCAACGACAGGGTGGGCAATCAGCCCCAGCATTTT
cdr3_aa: CASSNDRVGNQPQHF

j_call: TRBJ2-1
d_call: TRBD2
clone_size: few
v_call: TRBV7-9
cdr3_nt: TGTGCCAGCAGCGTCGGGACTAGCGGAAACAATGAGCAGTTCTTC
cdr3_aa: CASSVGTSGNNEQFF

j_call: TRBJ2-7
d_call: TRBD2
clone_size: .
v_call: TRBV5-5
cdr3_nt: TGTGCCAGCAGCTTGGCAACCGCGGGACTAGCGGGGGTCTACGAGCAGTACTTC
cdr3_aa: CASSLATAGLAGVYEQYF

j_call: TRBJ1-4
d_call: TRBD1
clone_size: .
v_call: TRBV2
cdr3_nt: TGTGCCAGCAGTGTGGACAGGGGGGTTGAAAAACTGTTTTTT
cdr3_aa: CASSVDRGVEKLFF

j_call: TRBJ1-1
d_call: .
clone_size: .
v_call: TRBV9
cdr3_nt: TGTGCCAGCAGCGTAGGGGACAAGAACACTGAAGCTTTCTTT
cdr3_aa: CASSVGDKNTEAFF

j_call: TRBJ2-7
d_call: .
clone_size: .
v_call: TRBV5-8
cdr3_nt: TGTGCCAGCAGCTTGGTGTTGTCAGACTACGAGCAGTACTTC
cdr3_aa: CASSLVLSDYEQYF

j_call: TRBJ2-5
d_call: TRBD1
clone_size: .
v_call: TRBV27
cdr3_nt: TGTGCCAGCAGACACACGATCCGGGCCAACCGGGACAGACAAGAGACCCAGTACTTC
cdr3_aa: CASRHTIRANRDRQETQYF

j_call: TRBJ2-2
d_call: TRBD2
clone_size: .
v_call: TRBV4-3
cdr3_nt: TGCGCCAGCAGCCAAGATTCGCCTACGTCTAGCGGGAGGGCCCCCGGGGAGCTGTTTTTT
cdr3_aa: CASSQDSPTSSGRAPGELFF

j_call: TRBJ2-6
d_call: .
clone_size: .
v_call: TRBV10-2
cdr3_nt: TGCGCCAGCAAGAGCTCTGGGGCCAACGTCCTGACTTTC
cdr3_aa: CASKSSGANVLTF

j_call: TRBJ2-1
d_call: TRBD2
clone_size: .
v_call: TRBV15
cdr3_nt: TGTGCCACCAGCAGGCCAGCGGGAGGGCCGTACAATGAGCAGTTCTTC
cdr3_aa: CATSRPAGGPYNEQFF

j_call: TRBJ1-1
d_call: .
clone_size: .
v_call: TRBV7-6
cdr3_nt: TGTGCCAGCAGCTTAGGGCCGATGAACACTGAAGCTTTCTTT
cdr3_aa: CASSLGPMNTEAFF

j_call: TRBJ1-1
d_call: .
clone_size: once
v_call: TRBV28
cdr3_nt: TGTGCCAGCAGTTTATCCGGGAGCCGGAACACTGAAGCTTTCTTT
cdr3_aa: CASSLSGSRNTEAFF

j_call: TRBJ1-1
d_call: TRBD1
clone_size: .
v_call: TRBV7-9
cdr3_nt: TGTGCCAGCAGCGTATCAGGGGGCACTGAAGCTTTCTTT
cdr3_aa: CASSVSGGTEAFF

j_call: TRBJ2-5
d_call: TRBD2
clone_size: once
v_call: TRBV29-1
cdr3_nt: TGCAGCGTCTCCTTTCCTAGCGGGAGTTATGAGACCCAGTACTTC
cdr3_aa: CSVSFPSGSYETQYF

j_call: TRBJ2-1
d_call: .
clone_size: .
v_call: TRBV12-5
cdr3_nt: TGTGCTAGTGGCCTAGGGGGCAATGAGCAGTTCTTC
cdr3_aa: CASGLGGNEQFF